This entry lists 20 T cell receptor beta chains sequenced from one sample in a study of OX40 agonist ivuxolimab in advanced cancers. TCRdb's copy holds only in-frame clones and misses some; the assay was immunoSEQ multiplex PCR. This table has around 80,000 clones, roughly 85% appearing once. The specimen was CD4+ or CD8+ T cells sorted from blood, collected in a trial of the OX40 agonist ivuxolimab. The source is an adult with an advanced solid tumor such as melanoma, head and neck, liver or kidney cancer.

This clone was detected only a few times. The J gene is TRBJ1-6, the V gene TRBV5-1; D remains unclear. V was pared by 1 base and J by 8 bases, with 7 bases between. In germline, CDR1 is SGHRS, CDR2 YFSETQ. The CDR3 runs to 13 residues. The CDR3 coding sequence is TGCGCCAGCAGCTTGTCTGGGGATTCACCCCTCCACTTT. Its protein is CASSLSGDSPLHF.

This chain connects TRBV28 to TRBJ2-3; weak D call: TRBD2 (5 bases). The V gene's germline CDR1 is MDHEN and CDR2 SYDVKM. Trimming left V 8 bases short and J 0 bases short, with 12 bases between. This CDR3 spans 14 amino acids. The CDR3 bases are TGTGCCAGCGGAACGGGATTTAGCACAGATACGCAGTATTTT. Protein: CASGTGFSTDTQYF.

The V call is TRBV11-2, the J call TRBJ1-6; unclear D gene. CDR1 and CDR2 from the germline V gene are SGHAT and FQNNGV. V was trimmed by 5 bases and J by 7 bases, leaving 12 bases between them. CDR3 length: 14 residues. The CDR3 reads CASSPQMGNSPLHF. CDR3 bases: TGTGCCAGCAGCCCACAAATGGGAAATTCACCCCTCCACTTT.

The CDR3 DNA is TGCGCCAGCAGCCAAGATGGACAGGGGGCGCGTGAGCAGTACTTC. Its protein product is CASSQDGQGAREQYF. The V call is TRBV4-1, the J call TRBJ2-7; 11 bases are shared with TRBD1. This CDR3 spans 15 amino acids. CDR1 and CDR2 (germline): MGHRA, YSYEKL. V dropped 0 bases and J dropped 7; count of bases not matched to a gene: 5.

On this clone: An end of the junction differs from the germline gene, which may be a read error. The V and J genes are TRBV27 and TRBJ2-7; perhaps TRBD2 as D (6 bases). The V gene's germline CDR1 is MNHEY and CDR2 SMNVEV (reference sequence). There are 15 residues in the CDR3. The CDR3: CASRLSGLSSYEQYF. CDR3 nucleotide sequence: TGTGCCAGCCGTTTGTCGGGACTGAGCTCCTACGAGCAGTACTTC.

The chain uses TRBV7-9 and TRBJ1-6; D remains unclear. Germline CDR1 and CDR2: SEHNR and FQNEAQ (reference sequence). CDR3 size: 14 residues. Trimming left V 3 bases short and J 10 bases short, with 13 bases between. CDR3 in amino acids: CASSLDGRNSPLHF. The CDR3 coding sequence is TGTGCCAGCAGCTTGGACGGACGGAACTCACCCCTCCACTTT.

This clone showed up just once. V gene TRBV14 combines with J gene TRBJ1-1; TRBD1 might be the D (6 bases). Germline V gene sequence: CDR1 SGHDN, CDR2 FVKESK. This CDR3 contains 13 residues. Trimming took off 2 bases at V and 4 bases at J, with 8 bases between the two ends. The CDR3 DNA follows: TGTGCCAGCAGCCAAATAGGGGGCACTGAAGCTTTCTTT. It yields the protein CASSQIGGTEAFF.

The chain combines TRBV28 with TRBJ1-1, with D possibly matching TRBD1 (6 bases). The germline CDR1 and CDR2 sequences are MDHEN and SYDVKM. This CDR3 spans 15 amino acids. V was shortened by 5 bases and J by 3 bases, with 16 bases between the two germline ends. CDR3 sequence (DNA): TGTGCCAGCAGTGCACCATTGGGACAAGACACTGAAGCTTTCTTT. This sequence encodes CASSAPLGQDTEAFF.

This chain uses TRBV28 with TRBJ2-1; maybe TRBD2 (6 bases). V lost 3 bases to trimming and J lost 5 bases, with 14 bases between them. The germline V gene has CDR1 MDHEN and CDR2 SYDVKM. This CDR3 contains 15 residues. Here the CDR3 DNA reads TGTGCCAGCAGTTTTCCGGGACTTGGGAACAATGAGCAGTTCTTC. Protein: CASSFPGLGNNEQFF.

The chain uses TRBV29-1 and TRBJ1-2; D is uncertain. Trimming cost V 3 bases and J 4 bases, with 12 bases left between them. The CDR3 loop spans 13 amino acids. Germline V CDR1 and CDR2: SQVTM, ANQGSEA. The chain's CDR3 is CSVDQAFSYGYTF. CDR3 bases: TGCAGCGTTGATCAGGCCTTCTCCTATGGCTACACCTTC.

CDR3 in DNA: TGTGCCAGCAGCGTAACACAGGGTTCCTACAATGAGCAGTTCTTC. Translation: CASSVTQGSYNEQFF. This chain joins TRBV9 and TRBJ2-1; a possible D gene is TRBD1 (6 bases). Trimming cost V 1 base and J 1 base, with 9 bases left between them. This CDR3 has 15 residues. The V gene's germline CDR1 is SGDLS and CDR2 YYNGEE.

The chain links TRBV7-6 to TRBJ2-2; D ambiguous. The CDR3 has 16 amino acids. Trimming removed 0 bases at V and 5 bases at J, with 13 bases between. Germline CDR1 is SGHVS and CDR2 is FNYEAQ. The CDR3 region has the DNA TGTGCCAGCAGCTTAGCGGCTCAGGCACTGACCGGGGAGCTGTTTTTT. It specifies CASSLAAQALTGELFF.

The chain is built from TRBV7-6 and TRBJ1-1, with a weak D call TRBD1 (5 bases). Trimming stripped 2 bases from V and 5 bases from J, with 15 bases between. This CDR3 comprises 15 residues. CDR1 SGHVS and CDR2 FNYEAQ come from the germline V gene. The CDR3 DNA reads TGTGCCAGCAGCTTATCGCAGGGAGGAGGGACTGAAGCTTTCTTT. This translates into CASSLSQGGGTEAFF. The entire variable domain, with the rest obtained from reference TRBV7-6 and TRBJ1-1, is as follows: GAGVSQSPRYKVTKRGQDVALRCDPISGHVSLYWYRQALGQGPEFLTYFNYEAQQDKSGLPNDRFSAERPEGSISTLTIQRTEQRDSAMYRCASSLSQGGGTEAFFGQGTRLTVV.

The CDR3 sequence is CASSRGTASGNTIYF. The CDR3 DNA follows: TGTGCCAGTAGTAGGGGGACTGCCTCTGGAAACACCATATATTTT. The genes are TRBV19 and TRBJ1-3; D might be TRBD1 (5 bases). The V end was cut by 4 bases, the J end by 0 bases, with 10 bases between. The CDR3 is made up of 15 amino acids. Looked up from germline, CDR1 is LNHDA and CDR2 is SQIVND (reference sequence).

The CDR3 coding sequence is TGCAGCCATGCCTCTCCCGGGGGCGCGTTGGGCTACACCTTC. This gives the protein CSHASPGGALGYTF. V and J are TRBV29-1 and TRBJ1-2; possibly TRBD1 for D (6 bases). Germline V gene sequence: CDR1 SQVTM, CDR2 ANQGSEA. This CDR3 region has 14 residues. The V gene lost 8 bases and the J gene lost 8 bases, with 24 bases spanning the gap.

The chain couples TRBV28 to TRBJ1-2; D is possibly TRBD1 (6 bases). V was cut by 5 bases and J by 4 bases, with 14 bases left in between. This CDR3 comprises 14 residues. The V gene's germline CDR1 is MDHEN and CDR2 SYDVKM. The CDR3 protein is CASSQGGYGYGYTF. The CDR3 DNA follows: TGTGCCAGCAGTCAAGGGGGGTATGGCTATGGCTACACCTTC.

The CDR3 loop is CASSPNGLRTEAFF. The DNA of the CDR3 is TGTGCCAGCAGCCCAAACGGGTTGCGGACTGAAGCTTTCTTT. The rearrangement joins TRBV7-3 to TRBJ1-1; no definite D call. The CDR3 is made up of 14 amino acids. Germline CDR1 reads SGHTA; CDR2 reads FQGTGA. The ends were cut back, 5 bases at V and 5 bases at J, with 15 bases in the middle.

The chain recombines TRBV7-6 with TRBJ1-3, with a possible D match to TRBD1 (5 bases). Trimming stripped 0 bases from V and 0 bases from J, with 15 bases between. Germline CDR1 is SGHVS and CDR2 is FNYEAQ. The CDR3 consists of 18 residues. Here the CDR3 reads CASSLASGRKSSGNTIYF. In DNA form, the CDR3 reads TGTGCCAGCAGCTTAGCGTCAGGGCGCAAAAGCTCTGGAAACACCATATATTTT.

CDR3 sequence (DNA): TGTGCCAGCAGTGAAGTCAGGGACTATGGCTACACCTTC. Translation: CASSEVRDYGYTF. This rearrangement joins TRBV25-1 to TRBJ1-2, with D perhaps TRBD1 (5 bases). The CDR3 contains 13 residues. V lost 2 bases, J lost 3 bases, and 7 bases lay in between. CDR1 is MGHDK and CDR2 is SYGVNS in the germline V gene.

The chain recombines TRBV4-1 with TRBJ2-3; 11 bases are shared with TRBD2. The V and J ends lost 4 bases and 3 bases, in that order; junction bases with no gene match: 3. The germline V gene encodes CDR1 MGHRA and CDR2 YSYEKL. There are 15 residues in the CDR3. The CDR3 bases are TGCGCCAGCAGCCTTGGGACTAGCGGAACAGATACGCAGTATTTT. This codes for CASSLGTSGTDTQYF.